This entry lists 32 T cell receptor beta chains sequenced from one sample in a study of CD8+CD57+ T cells in acquired aplastic anemia. The template used for profiling TCR beta VDJ and CDR3 was genomic DNA. TCRdb analysed the reads with MiXCR anew, one entry per CDR3 protein. This table has more than 150,000 distinct CDR3 sequences, less than 60% appearing once. Sequenced patients had shown CD8+CD57+ cell expansion by flow cytometry. Sample: sorted CD4+, CD8+, or CD8+CD57+ T cells (not recorded which) from PBMCs. Receptor source: a human donor with aplastic anemia.

The chain links TRBV6-1 to TRBJ1-4; TRBD1 agrees at 9 bases. The CDR3 has 15 amino acids. CDR1 is MNHNS, CDR2 SASEGT, per germline. The V and J ends lost 5 bases and 6 bases, in that order; junction bases with no gene match: 7. The CDR3 coding sequence is TGTGCCAGCAGTCCGGTGGGACAGGGAGATGAAAAACTGTTTTTT. Protein sequence: CASSPVGQGDEKLFF.

This clonotype has only one observation. This chain uses TRBV7-9 with TRBJ1-1, with unresolved D. V was clipped by 2 bases and J by 6 bases, with 7 bases between them. The CDR3 length is 12 residues. Looked up from germline, CDR1 is SEHNR and CDR2 is FQNEAQ (reference sequence). The CDR3 coding sequence is TGTGCCAGCAGCTTACGCCGCCCTGAAGCTTTCTTT. Amino acids: CASSLRRPEAFF.

This clonotype was counted ten times or more. This chain joins TRBV20-1 and TRBJ1-4; D is ambiguous. Germline V CDR1 and CDR2: DFQATT, SNEGSKA (reference sequence). Trimming pared 2 bases from V and 8 bases from J, leaving 12 bases between. The CDR3 is made up of 13 amino acids. The DNA of the CDR3 is TGCAGTGCTAGATTCCCCCCCCGCGAAAAACTGTTTTTT. Its translation: CSARFPPREKLFF.

This clonotype was found many times. CDR3: CASTSGRRTEAFF. DNA of the CDR3: TGTGCCAGCACATCAGGGAGGAGGACCGAAGCTTTCTTT. This chain connects TRBV7-2 to TRBJ1-1, with TRBD1 as a possible D gene (5 bases). Germline loops: CDR1 SGHTA, CDR2 FQGNSA. V was shortened by 7 bases and J by 8 bases, with 17 bases between the two germline ends. The CDR3 loop spans 13 amino acids.

Comments on this clonotype: A much larger clone differs by one base, so this may be a read error. The chain uses TRBV4-1 and TRBJ2-6, with D possibly TRBD1 on 6 matching bases. The CDR3 is made up of 16 amino acids. Germline CDR1 reads MGHRA; CDR2 reads YSYEKL. The CDR3, as DNA: TGCGCCAGCAGCCAAGATGGGACATCTGGGGCCAACGTCCTGGCTTTC. This sequence encodes CASSQDGTSGANVLAF.

The table lists this clonotype with a few counts. The CDR3 nucleotides are TGTGCCACCAGCAGAGTTTCAGACTACGAGCAGTACTTC. It yields the protein CATSRVSDYEQYF. The chain uses TRBV15 and TRBJ2-7; D unclear. Trimming stripped 1 base from V and 3 bases from J, with 7 bases between. The length of the CDR3 is 13 residues. Germline values: CDR1 LNHNV, CDR2 YYDKDF (reference sequence).

This clonotype was picked up many times. J is TRBJ2-7 and V is TRBV20-1; tentative D call: TRBD2 (6 bases). This CDR3 is 15 amino acids long. CDR1 and CDR2 (germline): DFQATT, SNEGSKA (reference sequence). V lost 6 bases and J lost 0, with 18 bases in between. The CDR3 DNA sequence: TGCAGTGCCTCAGGGTCCGGGACTCACTCCTACGAGCAGTACTTC. Its translation: CSASGSGTHSYEQYF.

The rearrangement links TRBV29-1 to TRBJ1-2; possible D gene TRBD1, 5 bases. The germline V gene encodes CDR1 SQVTM and CDR2 ANQGSEA. This CDR3 region has 16 residues. Trimming cost V 3 bases and J 2 bases, with 19 bases left between them. CDR3 residues: CSVEVRDSGRNYGYTF. The DNA of the CDR3 is TGCAGCGTTGAGGTTCGAGACAGTGGACGGAACTATGGCTACACCTTC.

This clonotype was counted a few times. The chain joins TRBV28 to TRBJ2-7; 11 nucleotides line up with TRBD2. CDR1 and CDR2 (germline): MDHEN, SYDVKM. The CDR3 is made up of 13 amino acids. After removal of 8 bases from V and 3 bases from J, the junction contained 3 bases not matched to a gene. CDR3 region: CASYTSGSYEQYF. The DNA for the CDR3 is TGTGCCAGCTATACTAGCGGGAGCTACGAGCAGTACTTC.

This clonotype was seen ten or more times. The gene calls are TRBV19 and TRBJ2-1, with a tentative D call TRBD1 (6 bases). Per germline, CDR1 LNHDA and CDR2 SQIVND (reference sequence). V was trimmed by 5 bases and J by 0 bases, leaving 14 bases between them. The CDR3 length is 16 residues. This CDR3 reads CASSSGTTNSYNEQFF. CDR3 bases: TGTGCCAGTAGTTCAGGGACAACTAACTCCTACAATGAGCAGTTCTTC.

This clonotype turned up a few times. The gene calls are TRBV19 and TRBJ2-3; D not resolved. This CDR3 contains 13 residues. Trimming removed 6 bases at V and 2 bases at J, with 9 bases between. In germline, CDR1 is LNHDA, CDR2 SQIVND (reference sequence). CDR3 residues: CASSPLLTDTQYF. Written as DNA, the CDR3 is TGTGCCAGTAGCCCACTCCTCACAGATACGCAGTATTTT.

Comment on this clonotype: Given a much more abundant clone one base away, this may be a read error. This chain uses TRBV27 with TRBJ2-7, with 8 bases fitting TRBD1. Germline V lookup: CDR1 MNHEY, CDR2 SMNVEV (reference sequence). This CDR3 is 14 amino acids long. The CDR3 here is CASSFRTGPYERYF. The CDR3 DNA is TGTGCCAGCAGTTTCCGGACAGGGCCCTACGAGCGGTACTTC.

V is TRBV7-9 and J is TRBJ1-1; D call uncertain. Germline CDR1 reads SEHNR; CDR2 reads FQNEAQ (reference sequence). CDR3 length equals 14 residues. V was clipped by 2 bases and J by 4 bases, with 11 bases between them. CDR3 DNA sequence: TGTGCCAGCAGCTTAATGGGTGTAGGCACTGAAGCTTTCTTT. Amino acids: CASSLMGVGTEAFF.

The V call is TRBV3-1, the J call TRBJ1-1; D perhaps matches TRBD1 (5 bases). V was shortened by 1 base and J by 3 bases, with 9 bases between the two germline ends. Per germline, CDR1 LGHDT and CDR2 YNNKEL (reference sequence). CDR3 size: 14 residues. In nucleotides, the CDR3 is TGTGCCAGCAGCCAAGTTCGGGGCCACACTGAAGCTTTCTTT. This gives the protein CASSQVRGHTEAFF.

The V call is TRBV5-8, the J call TRBJ2-5, with TRBD1 matching 11 bases. The CDR3 consists of 15 residues. CDR1 is SGHTS and CDR2 is YDEGEE in the germline V gene. V lost 4 bases, J lost 5 bases, and 7 bases stayed unmatched. The CDR3 coding sequence is TGTGCCAGCAGCCGTGGACAGGGGGCGGGGGAGACCCAGTACTTC. Its protein is CASSRGQGAGETQYF. Full variable domain (rest looked up from reference TRBV5-8 and TRBJ2-5): EAGVTQSPTHLIKTRGQQATLRCSPISGHTSVYWYQQALGLGLQFLLWYDEGEERNRGNFPPRFSGRQFPNYSSELNVNALELEDSALYLCASSRGQGAGETQYFGPGTRLLVL.

This clonotype was counted at least ten times. The J gene is TRBJ2-3, the V gene TRBV24-1; maybe TRBD2 (6 bases). CDR1 and CDR2 (germline): KGHDR, SFDVKD. Trimming removed 4 bases at V and 2 bases at J, with 15 bases between. This CDR3 has 16 residues. DNA for the CDR3: TGTGCCACCAGTGACGGGGGAGTATCCCCCACAGATACGCAGTATTTT. Translation gives CATSDGGVSPTDTQYF.

This clonotype showed up many times. The V gene is TRBV5-6, the J gene TRBJ2-1; D is unclear. Germline CDR1 is SGHDT and CDR2 is YYEEEE. The CDR3 sequence is 13 residues long. V lost 5 bases and J 6 bases, leaving 12 bases between the germline ends. CDR3 sequence (DNA): TGTGCCAGCAGTCGAGGTTTAGTCAATGAGCAGTTCTTC. Residues: CASSRGLVNEQFF.

J is TRBJ1-1 and V is TRBV14; D is unclear. Germline V CDR1 and CDR2: SGHDN, FVKESK. This CDR3 comprises 12 residues. Trimming took off 0 bases at V and 5 bases at J, with 4 bases between the two ends. This CDR3 is CASSQDRTEAFF. The CDR3 nucleotides read TGTGCCAGCAGCCAAGATAGGACTGAAGCTTTCTTT.

The sample holds many counts of this clonotype. This chain connects TRBV7-9 to TRBJ1-1; a weak D match, TRBD1 (5 bases). CDR3 length: 15 residues. The V gene's germline CDR1 is SEHNR and CDR2 FQNEAQ (reference sequence). V lost 5 bases, J lost 1 base, and 14 bases lay in between. The CDR3 is CASSPKWGRNTEAFF. The DNA for the CDR3 is TGTGCCAGCAGCCCGAAGTGGGGCAGGAACACTGAAGCTTTCTTT.

The chain employs TRBV2 and TRBJ2-6, with D possibly matching TRBD2 (6 bases). Trimming took off 5 bases at V and 2 bases at J, with 16 bases between the two ends. Germline CDR1 SNHLY, CDR2 FYNNEI. The CDR3 sequence is 17 residues long. The CDR3 protein is CASSPAGRFPGANVLTF. The CDR3 DNA sequence: TGTGCCAGCAGTCCCGCCGGGAGATTTCCTGGGGCCAACGTCCTGACTTTC.

The rearrangement links TRBV10-3 to TRBJ1-3; D ambiguous. Trimming removed 3 bases at V and 1 base at J, with 10 bases between. The germline V gene has CDR1 ENHRY and CDR2 SYGVKD. The CDR3 runs to 15 residues. The CDR3 DNA reads as TGTGCCATCAGTGAACGGGAGATGTCTGGAAACACCATATATTTT. This translates into CAISEREMSGNTIYF.

The V call is TRBV24-1, the J call TRBJ1-4; maybe TRBD1 (6 bases). The germline V gene has CDR1 KGHDR and CDR2 SFDVKD. The CDR3 loop spans 14 amino acids. The V and J ends lost 9 bases and 7 bases respectively, with 17 bases between them. CDR3 nucleotides: TGTGCCACCCTGTCGGGCAGGGGTAGTGAAAAACTGTTTTTT. Translating it yields CATLSGRGSEKLFF.

CDR3 loop: CASSLEVYYGYTF. The CDR3 DNA follows: TGTGCCAGCAGCTTGGAGGTGTACTATGGCTACACCTTC. This rearrangement joins TRBV7-8 to TRBJ1-2; D is undetermined. The V and J ends lost 3 bases and 3 bases respectively, with 8 bases between them. CDR3 size: 13 residues. Germline CDR1 reads SGHVS; CDR2 reads FQNEAQ. The complete variable domain, with remaining parts taken from reference TRBV7-8 and TRBJ1-2, reads GAGVSQSPRYKVAKRGQDVALRCDPISGHVSLFWYQQALGQGPEFLTYFQNEAQLDKSGLPSDRFFAERPEGSVSTLKIQRTQQEDSAVYLCASSLEVYYGYTFGSGTRLTVV.

Only a few counts were recorded for this clonotype. The chain links TRBV25-1 to TRBJ1-6; D is possibly TRBD1 (6 bases). The length of the CDR3 is 16 residues. Germline loops: CDR1 MGHDK, CDR2 SYGVNS. Trimming shortened V by 4 bases and J by 5 bases, and 15 bases separated the two germline ends. The CDR3 loop is CASSGRGAQDNSPLHF. In DNA, the CDR3 is TGTGCCAGCAGTGGGAGGGGGGCTCAGGATAATTCACCCCTCCACTTT.

V usage is TRBV7-9 and J usage is TRBJ2-7; TRBD1 might be the D (5 bases). The CDR3 has 13 amino acids. The germline V gene has CDR1 SEHNR and CDR2 FQNEAQ (reference sequence). Trimming took 2 bases from V and 3 from J, leaving 8 bases between them. The DNA of the CDR3 is TGTGCCAGCAGCTTAACGACAGACTACGAGCAGTACTTC. Amino acids: CASSLTTDYEQYF. The variable domain in full, with the rest retrieved from reference TRBV7-9 and TRBJ2-7, is DTGVSQNPRHKITKRGQNVTFRCDPISEHNRLYWYRQTLGQGPEFLTYFQNEAQLEKSRLLSDRFSAERPKGSFSTLEIQRTEQGDSAMYLCASSLTTDYEQYFGPGTRLTVT.

This clonotype was picked up many times. This chain joins TRBV6-1 and TRBJ1-2; maybe TRBD1 (6 bases). The length of the CDR3 is 14 residues. The germline gives CDR1 MNHNS, CDR2 SASEGT. V was shortened by 5 bases and J by 6 bases, with 16 bases between the two germline ends. CDR3 nucleotides: TGTGCCAGCAGTCCCGGCAGGGGCGGAGATGGCTACACCTTC. Amino acid sequence: CASSPGRGGDGYTF.

This chain's CDR3 is CASGGSSYEQYF. CDR3 nucleotides: TGTGCCAGCGGGGGCAGCTCCTACGAGCAGTACTTC. The genes are TRBV7-6 and TRBJ2-7, with D possibly being TRBD1 (6 bases). Germline V gives CDR1 SGHVS, CDR2 FNYEAQ. CDR3 length equals 12 residues. The V end lost 8 bases, the J end lost 0 bases, and 8 bases lay between the germline ends.

The V call is TRBV25-1, the J call TRBJ2-5; no clear D. The CDR3 extends over 17 amino acids. CDR1 is MGHDK, CDR2 SYGVNS, per germline. The V gene lost 8 bases and the J gene lost 3 bases, with 25 bases spanning the gap. The CDR3 bases are TGTGCCAGCTTACGATTGGCAGGTCAGCTTCTAAAAGAGACCCAGTACTTC. Protein product: CASLRLAGQLLKETQYF.

The gene calls are TRBV7-3 and TRBJ2-1; D unclear. Germline V gene data show CDR1 as SGHTA and CDR2 as FQGTGA. The CDR3 runs 11 residues. Trimming stripped 3 bases from V and 6 bases from J, with 3 bases between. The chain's CDR3 is CASSFGNEQFF. Here the CDR3 DNA reads TGTGCCAGCAGCTTCGGCAATGAGCAGTTCTTC.

This clonotype was recorded only once. It may be a read error: a sequence one base away is much more abundant. The chain links TRBV5-1 to TRBJ2-6; D uncertain. Germline assignment: CDR1 SGHRS and CDR2 YFSETQ. This CDR3 has 15 amino acids. The V end was cut by 4 bases, the J end by 2 bases, with 10 bases between. CDR3 DNA sequence: TGCGCCAGCAGCGTGGAATTCCCTGGGGCCAACGTCCTGACTTTC. Its protein is CASSVEFPGANVLTF.

The J gene is TRBJ1-5, the V gene TRBV7-2; maybe TRBD1 (6 bases). V was shortened by 5 bases and J by 4 bases, with 12 bases between the two germline ends. The germline gives CDR1 SGHTA, CDR2 FQGNSA. This CDR3 region has 14 residues. The DNA for the CDR3 is TGTGCCAGCAGCGAAACAGGGCGAAATCAGCCCCAGCATTTT. This sequence encodes CASSETGRNQPQHF.

In the case of this clonotype: Given a much more abundant clone one base away, this may be a read error. V and J are TRBV6-5 and TRBJ1-1; TRBD1 matches 9 bases. The CDR3 runs 14 residues. The germline CDR1 and CDR2 sequences are MNHEY and SVGAGI. CDR3 sequence reads: CASSYRQGVSEALF. The CDR3 bases are TGTGCCAGCAGTTACAGACAGGGGGTGAGTGAAGCTCTCTTT.